This is a list of T cell receptor beta chains from one sample in a study of blood T cell repertoires in COVID-19. Some clones are missing from TCRdb's copy, which holds only in-frame ones; the method was immunoSEQ multiplex PCR. The sample shows roughly 130,000 clones, 90% of them seen only once. The sequenced sample was peripheral blood. These receptors were obtained from a man aged 55 to 70 with COVID-19, enrolled during active disease. CDR3s include the opening cysteine and the closing phenylalanine or tryptophan. The order of the fields is clone size, J gene, D gene, V gene, CDR3 protein, CDR3 DNA. A D gene is named only where the DNA matches it firmly. Clone size is stated in some rows and not others, as once, few, many or a class when expanded.

abundance: once; j_gene: TRBJ1-5; d_gene: .; v_gene: TRBV7-9; CDR3aa: CASSRGDAGPQHF; CDR3nt: TGTGCCAGCAGCCGCGGGGACGCCGGGCCCCAGCATTTT
abundance: .; j_gene: TRBJ2-3; d_gene: TRBD2; v_gene: TRBV6-4; CDR3aa: CASSEAGRRDTQYF; CDR3nt: TGTGCCAGCAGTGAAGCGGGACGGAGAGATACGCAGTATTTT
abundance: .; j_gene: TRBJ2-7; d_gene: .; v_gene: TRBV6-6; CDR3aa: CASSYRAGYEQYF; CDR3nt: TGTGCCAGCAGTTACCGGGCGGGATACGAGCAGTACTTC
abundance: .; j_gene: TRBJ2-1; d_gene: .; v_gene: TRBV27; CDR3aa: CASSPDSSSYNEQFF; CDR3nt: TGTGCCAGCAGTCCCGACTCAAGCTCCTACAATGAGCAGTTCTTC
abundance: .; j_gene: TRBJ1-1; d_gene: .; v_gene: TRBV11-2; CDR3aa: CASSLDPTVAFF; CDR3nt: TGTGCCAGCAGCTTAGATCCTACAGTTGCTTTCTTT
abundance: .; j_gene: TRBJ1-5; d_gene: .; v_gene: TRBV7-2; CDR3aa: CASSLDGGAHNQPQHF; CDR3nt: TGTGCCAGCAGCTTAGACGGGGGGGCACACAATCAGCCCCAGCATTTT
abundance: .; j_gene: TRBJ2-1; d_gene: .; v_gene: TRBV5-1; CDR3aa: CASSLTPRSYNEQFF; CDR3nt: TGCGCCAGCAGCTTGACTCCCCGGTCCTACAATGAGCAGTTCTTC
abundance: .; j_gene: TRBJ1-4; d_gene: TRBD1; v_gene: TRBV3-1/TRBV3-2; CDR3aa: CASSPDRAEKLFF; CDR3nt: TGTGCCAGCAGCCCGGACAGGGCTGAAAAACTGTTTTTT
abundance: .; j_gene: TRBJ2-5; d_gene: TRBD1; v_gene: TRBV18; CDR3aa: CASSPGQLQETQYF; CDR3nt: TGTGCCAGCTCACCGGGACAGCTACAAGAGACCCAGTACTTC
abundance: .; j_gene: TRBJ2-5; d_gene: TRBD2; v_gene: TRBV7-2; CDR3aa: CAARAGGRETQYF; CDR3nt: TGTGCCGCGCGAGCGGGAGGGCGAGAGACCCAGTACTTC
abundance: .; j_gene: TRBJ2-7; d_gene: TRBD1; v_gene: TRBV9; CDR3aa: CASSEQGASYEQYF; CDR3nt: TGTGCCAGCAGCGAACAGGGGGCCTCCTACGAGCAGTACTTC
abundance: .; j_gene: TRBJ1-4; d_gene: .; v_gene: TRBV19; CDR3aa: CASSSTVSLFF; CDR3nt: TGTGCCAGTAGTTCGACAGTATCACTGTTTTTT
abundance: .; j_gene: TRBJ1-1; d_gene: .; v_gene: TRBV10-1; CDR3aa: CASSGDAAGANTEAFF; CDR3nt: TGCGCCAGCAGTGGCGACGCGGCGGGCGCCAACACTGAAGCTTTCTTT
abundance: .; j_gene: TRBJ2-5; d_gene: TRBD2; v_gene: TRBV3-1/TRBV3-2; CDR3aa: CASSSGLAGGPRQETQYF; CDR3nt: TGTGCCAGCAGCTCCGGACTAGCGGGAGGGCCGCGGCAAGAGACCCAGTACTTC
abundance: .; j_gene: TRBJ1-2; d_gene: TRBD1; v_gene: TRBV27; CDR3aa: CASRGQGTNYGYTF; CDR3nt: TGTGCCAGCAGGGGACAGGGGACTAACTATGGCTACACCTTC
abundance: .; j_gene: TRBJ1-6; d_gene: TRBD1; v_gene: TRBV2; CDR3aa: CASSEQQGGNSPLHF; CDR3nt: TGTGCCAGCAGTGAACAACAGGGGGGTAATTCACCCCTCCACTTT
abundance: .; j_gene: TRBJ2-7; d_gene: .; v_gene: TRBV28; CDR3aa: CASSPPPRRVYEQYF; CDR3nt: TGTGCCAGCAGCCCGCCCCCGCGCAGGGTTTACGAGCAGTACTTC
abundance: .; j_gene: TRBJ1-2; d_gene: .; v_gene: TRBV5-6; CDR3aa: CASSPLNTPNYGYTF; CDR3nt: TGTGCCAGCAGCCCCTTGAACACACCAAACTATGGCTACACCTTC
abundance: .; j_gene: TRBJ2-3; d_gene: TRBD2; v_gene: TRBV7-2; CDR3aa: CASSLVRTSGALTDTQYF; CDR3nt: TGTGCCAGCAGCTTAGTTAGGACTAGCGGGGCCCTAACAGATACGCAGTATTTT
abundance: .; j_gene: TRBJ1-1; d_gene: .; v_gene: TRBV10-1; CDR3aa: CASSEARDTEAFF; CDR3nt: TGCGCCAGCAGTGAGGCCAGGGACACTGAAGCTTTCTTT
abundance: .; j_gene: TRBJ2-5; d_gene: .; v_gene: TRBV25-1; CDR3aa: CASSRQTTGTQYF; CDR3nt: TGTGCCAGCAGTCGACAGACAACCGGGACCCAGTACTTC
abundance: .; j_gene: TRBJ2-7; d_gene: .; v_gene: TRBV9; CDR3aa: CASSRQQAAYEQYF; CDR3nt: TGTGCCAGCAGCCGACAACAGGCGGCCTACGAGCAGTACTTC
abundance: .; j_gene: TRBJ2-5; d_gene: .; v_gene: TRBV29-1; CDR3aa: CSVGAEETQYF; CDR3nt: TGCAGCGTTGGGGCAGAAGAGACCCAGTACTTC
abundance: .; j_gene: TRBJ1-4; d_gene: .; v_gene: TRBV29-1; CDR3aa: CSVTPGLTNEKLFF; CDR3nt: TGCAGCGTGACCCCGGGACTCACTAATGAAAAACTGTTTTTT
abundance: .; j_gene: TRBJ1-5; d_gene: .; v_gene: TRBV4-2; CDR3aa: CASSQDFEDISNQPQHF; CDR3nt: TGTGCCAGCAGCCAAGATTTTGAGGACATTAGCAATCAGCCCCAGCATTTT
abundance: .; j_gene: TRBJ1-2; d_gene: TRBD1; v_gene: TRBV2; CDR3aa: CASTMTGPYYGYTF; CDR3nt: TGTGCCAGCACCATGACAGGGCCCTACTATGGCTACACCTTC
abundance: .; j_gene: TRBJ1-2; d_gene: .; v_gene: TRBV28; CDR3aa: CASRSVPRGYTF; CDR3nt: TGTGCCAGCAGATCCGTCCCGCGTGGCTACACCTTC
abundance: .; j_gene: TRBJ1-4; d_gene: .; v_gene: TRBV7-9; CDR3aa: CASSSRVGREKLFF; CDR3nt: TGTGCCAGCAGCTCCAGGGTTGGGCGTGAAAAACTGTTTTTT
abundance: .; j_gene: TRBJ2-7; d_gene: .; v_gene: TRBV18; CDR3aa: CASKPVRDFLEQYF; CDR3nt: TGTGCCAGCAAACCGGTGAGGGACTTTTTAGAGCAGTACTTC
abundance: .; j_gene: TRBJ2-7; d_gene: TRBD1; v_gene: TRBV11-3; CDR3aa: CASSIHRDRDVEQYF; CDR3nt: TGTGCCAGCAGCATCCACCGGGACAGGGACGTCGAGCAGTACTTC
abundance: few; j_gene: TRBJ1-4; d_gene: .; v_gene: TRBV5-1; CDR3aa: CASSLTGENEKLFF; CDR3nt: TGCGCCAGCAGCTTGACGGGAGAAAATGAAAAACTGTTTTTT
abundance: .; j_gene: TRBJ2-1; d_gene: TRBD1; v_gene: TRBV29-1; CDR3aa: CSVQGPDEQFF; CDR3nt: TGCAGCGTACAGGGGCCGGATGAGCAGTTCTTC
abundance: .; j_gene: TRBJ1-1; d_gene: TRBD1; v_gene: TRBV18; CDR3aa: CASSPGDRVYAEAFF; CDR3nt: TGTGCCAGCTCACCGGGGGACAGAGTGTACGCTGAAGCTTTCTTT
abundance: .; j_gene: TRBJ2-5; d_gene: TRBD2; v_gene: TRBV19; CDR3aa: CASSILAGLQETQYF; CDR3nt: TGTGCCAGTAGTATACTAGCGGGGTTACAAGAGACCCAGTACTTC
abundance: .; j_gene: TRBJ2-3; d_gene: TRBD2; v_gene: TRBV4-1; CDR3aa: CASSQDNAGETPDTQYF; CDR3nt: TGCGCCAGCAGCCAAGATAACGCGGGAGAGACCCCAGATACGCAGTATTTT
abundance: .; j_gene: TRBJ1-2; d_gene: .; v_gene: TRBV5-6; CDR3aa: CASSQPDRYVNYGYTF; CDR3nt: TGTGCCAGCAGCCAACCCGACAGATACGTTAACTATGGCTACACCTTC
abundance: .; j_gene: TRBJ2-5; d_gene: TRBD2; v_gene: TRBV10-3; CDR3aa: CAISESKGLAGGQETQYF; CDR3nt: TGTGCCATCAGTGAGTCGAAGGGTCTAGCGGGAGGCCAAGAGACCCAGTACTTC
abundance: .; j_gene: TRBJ1-3; d_gene: .; v_gene: TRBV5-4; CDR3aa: CASSSGPLVGGNF; CDR3nt: TGTGCCAGCAGCTCGGGACCGCTCGTCGGGGGAAATTTT
abundance: .; j_gene: TRBJ2-1; d_gene: .; v_gene: TRBV24-1; CDR3aa: CATSEQGFEQFF; CDR3nt: TGTGCCACCAGTGAGCAGGGTTTTGAGCAGTTCTTC
abundance: .; j_gene: TRBJ2-1; d_gene: TRBD2; v_gene: TRBV19; CDR3aa: CASRPGTSEVPYNEQFF; CDR3nt: TGTGCCAGTAGACCCGGGACTAGCGAGGTACCATACAATGAGCAGTTCTTC
abundance: once; j_gene: TRBJ2-3; d_gene: TRBD2; v_gene: TRBV6-5; CDR3aa: CASSSRLAGITDTQYF; CDR3nt: TGTGCCAGCAGTTCCCGACTAGCGGGGATCACAGATACGCAGTATTTT
abundance: .; j_gene: TRBJ1-2; d_gene: .; v_gene: TRBV7-2; CDR3aa: CASSLSRGDGYTF; CDR3nt: TGTGCCAGCAGCTTATCCAGGGGTGATGGCTACACCTTC
abundance: .; j_gene: TRBJ2-2; d_gene: TRBD2; v_gene: TRBV7-8; CDR3aa: CASSLSRLAGISNTGELFF; CDR3nt: TGTGCCAGCAGCCTCTCGCGACTAGCGGGGATATCGAACACCGGGGAGCTGTTTTTT
abundance: .; j_gene: TRBJ2-6; d_gene: .; v_gene: TRBV5-1; CDR3aa: CASSLETGPGANVLTF; CDR3nt: TGCGCCAGCAGCTTAGAAACAGGGCCTGGGGCCAACGTCCTGACTTTC